This TCR beta chain was observed in a study of PD-L1 blockade in urothelial cancer. Study-level background: About 90% of the roughly 30 patients were men whose urothelial cancer was bladder-origin. From 0 to 3 prior chemotherapy regimens had been given to the patients. Broader study findings: Stronger expansion of tumor-associated clones in blood at 3 weeks distinguished durable-benefit patients.

Time point reported: peripheral blood 6 weeks after treatment start. Sample numbers ranged from 1 to 8 per patient, encompassing pretreatment and on-treatment collections. This clone appeared a single time. Its antigen is unknown. The germline gives CDR1 MNHNS, CDR2 SASEGT. The junction had 3 bases not matched to a gene; V was cut back by 6 bases and J by 0 bases. CDR3 length: 14 residues. The data were produced by immunoSEQ multiplex PCR, yet TCRdb's version contains in-frame clones alone and is incomplete. Altogether about 120,000 clones are present, more than 75% being singletons, with the ten largest covering roughly 2.4%.

The chain is built from TRBV6-1 and TRBJ1-1; 8 positions match TRBD1. The source is a man in his fifties with urothelial cancer. The specimen was PBMCs, collected around atezolizumab (anti-PD-L1) treatment. CDR3 DNA sequence: TGTGCCAGCAGAAACAGGGGGATGAACACTGAAGCTTTCTTT. Protein: CASRNRGMNTEAFF.